This T cell receptor (beta chain) is drawn from a study of OX40 agonist ivuxolimab in advanced cancers. For the study in its entirety: Ivuxolimab was an agonistic, fully human IgG2 monoclonal antibody directed against OX40 (CD134), a costimulatory receptor. Intravenous ivuxolimab was administered to patients every 2 weeks at six dose levels: 0.01, 0.1, 0.3, 1.5, 3 and 10 mg/kg. Among the roughly 52 dose-escalation patients, about 19 had hepatocellular carcinoma, approximately 15 melanoma, 9 renal cell carcinoma and 9 head and neck cancer. In the dose-escalation cohort, approximately 82% of patients were male, and the mean age was around 60 years, with a range of 23 to 79. Prior anti-PD-1, anti-PD-L1 or anti-CTLA-4 therapy was permitted, and checkpoint inhibitors had been received by around 39% of dose-escalation patients. Partial responses occurred in three dose-escalation patients: two with cutaneous melanoma and one with hepatocellular carcinoma. The point of sequencing TCRbeta in the periphery was to test whether ivuxolimab changed TCR sequence diversity and drove clonal T-cell expansion. The paper describes the monotherapy dose-escalation part (N of about 52 patients) of the phase I trial of ivuxolimab.

A note on this clone: The target of this receptor is not known. No base quality values were provided; no much bigger clone lies one nucleotide off.

To sequence the TCRbeta CDR3 region, genomic DNA was isolated from the sorted cells. The immunoSEQ Assay was used to sequence the TCRbeta CDR3 regions. Sourced from immuneACCESS, this table was stored by TCRdb with only in-frame sequences that have V and J called. A share of the clones is absent; for the studies checked, an unresolved V gene accounts for under half, and the remainder has no known explanation. The sample table contains about 98,000 clones; only one count was recorded for about nine tenths of them. The ten biggest clones cover over 0.65% of the sample. The research as a whole found: In the 0.1-3.0 mg/kg groups, partial responders had among the lowest normalized peripheral clonal expansion, particularly in CD8+ T cells. Low levels of normalized T-cell clonal expansion were also seen in some nonresponding patients. At doses from 0.1 to 3.0 mg/kg, clonal expansion was seen in both CD4+ and CD8+ blood T cells between baseline and week 6. After ivuxolimab, CD8+ T cells had more expanded clones than CD4+ T cells on average. The antigen specificity of the peripheral T cells that underwent clonal expansion was not determined.

A distance of 7 bases separates the germline ends of V and J, which lose 3 bases and 0 bases respectively. The CDR3 covers 14 residues, taking in both the cysteine and the phenylalanine. Of the read, only the CDR3 DNA is kept; its 42 bases are in frame from base 1. The germline V gene (reference sequence) gives CDR1 as LNHDA and CDR2 as SQIVND. Patients with autoimmune disease history or receiving systemic immunosuppression were excluded from the trial. Peripheral blood for TCR sequencing was drawn from every dose cohort at baseline, at cycle 4 day 1 and at cycle 7 day 1. The samples were taken from a phase I, first-in-human, multicenter, open-label dose-escalation trial of ivuxolimab. Adults with locally advanced or metastatic melanoma, renal cell carcinoma, hepatocellular carcinoma or head and neck squamous cell carcinoma were enrolled in the trial. Before TCR sequencing, CD4+ and CD8+ T cells were separately sorted from peripheral blood.

The sample was CD4+ or CD8+ T cells sorted from blood, taken in a trial of the OX40 agonist ivuxolimab. This clonotype originated in an adult with an advanced solid tumor such as melanoma, head and neck, liver or kidney cancer. The chain couples TRBV19 to TRBJ2-3; the D segment cannot be called with confidence. The CDR3 reads CASSMALSTDTQYF. The sequence in DNA is TGTGCCAGTAGTATGGCCCTTAGCACAGATACGCAGTATTTT.